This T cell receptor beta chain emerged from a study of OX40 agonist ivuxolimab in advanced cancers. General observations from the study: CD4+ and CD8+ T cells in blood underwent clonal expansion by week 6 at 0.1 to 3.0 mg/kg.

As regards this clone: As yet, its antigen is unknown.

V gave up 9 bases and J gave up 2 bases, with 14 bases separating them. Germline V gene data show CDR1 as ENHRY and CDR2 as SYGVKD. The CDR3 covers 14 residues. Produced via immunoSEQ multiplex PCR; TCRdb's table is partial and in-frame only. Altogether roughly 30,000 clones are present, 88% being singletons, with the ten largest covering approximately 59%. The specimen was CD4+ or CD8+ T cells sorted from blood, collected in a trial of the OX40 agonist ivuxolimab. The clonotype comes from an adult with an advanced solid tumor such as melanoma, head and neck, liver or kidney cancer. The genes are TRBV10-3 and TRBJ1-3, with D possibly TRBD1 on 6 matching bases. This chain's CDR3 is CAMGGDIAGNTIYF. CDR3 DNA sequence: TGTGCCATGGGGGGGGACATCGCTGGAAACACCATATATTTT.